This TCR beta chain was profiled in a study of breast tumors, draining lymph nodes, adjacent tissues. In germline, CDR1 is LNHDA, CDR2 SQIVND (reference sequence). The CDR3 extends over 15 amino acids. Trimming removed 6 bases from V and 0 bases from J, with 13 bases in between. Each CDR3 protein gets one entry after TCRdb re-called the multiplex PCR reads with MiXCR. The sample consists of approximately 11,000 distinct CDR3 sequences, 50% to 60% of them appearing once. Material for sequencing was breast tumor tissue. The receptor comes from a female donor with breast cancer. Some clones in this sample may be carry-over from other donors' samples. The V and J genes are TRBV19 and TRBJ2-3; either TRBD1 or TRBD2 may fit D (5 bases each). The CDR3 DNA is TGTGCCAGTAGCAGGGACCAACATAGCACAGATACGCAGTATTTT. It translates to CASSRDQHSTDTQYF.